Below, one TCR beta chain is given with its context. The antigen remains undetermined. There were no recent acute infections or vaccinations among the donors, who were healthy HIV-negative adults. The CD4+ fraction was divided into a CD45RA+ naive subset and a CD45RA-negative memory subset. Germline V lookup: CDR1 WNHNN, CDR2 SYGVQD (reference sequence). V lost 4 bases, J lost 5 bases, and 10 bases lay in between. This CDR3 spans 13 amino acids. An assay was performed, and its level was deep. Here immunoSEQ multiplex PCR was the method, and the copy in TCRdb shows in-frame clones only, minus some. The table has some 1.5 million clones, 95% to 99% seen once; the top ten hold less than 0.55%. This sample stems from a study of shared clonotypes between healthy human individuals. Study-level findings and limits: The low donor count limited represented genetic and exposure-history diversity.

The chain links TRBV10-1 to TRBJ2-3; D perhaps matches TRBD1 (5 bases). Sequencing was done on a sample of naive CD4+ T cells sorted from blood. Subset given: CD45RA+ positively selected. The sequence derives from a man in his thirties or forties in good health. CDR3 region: CASSAQGLDTQYF. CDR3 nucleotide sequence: TGCGCCAGCAGTGCTCAGGGTCTAGATACGCAGTATTTT.